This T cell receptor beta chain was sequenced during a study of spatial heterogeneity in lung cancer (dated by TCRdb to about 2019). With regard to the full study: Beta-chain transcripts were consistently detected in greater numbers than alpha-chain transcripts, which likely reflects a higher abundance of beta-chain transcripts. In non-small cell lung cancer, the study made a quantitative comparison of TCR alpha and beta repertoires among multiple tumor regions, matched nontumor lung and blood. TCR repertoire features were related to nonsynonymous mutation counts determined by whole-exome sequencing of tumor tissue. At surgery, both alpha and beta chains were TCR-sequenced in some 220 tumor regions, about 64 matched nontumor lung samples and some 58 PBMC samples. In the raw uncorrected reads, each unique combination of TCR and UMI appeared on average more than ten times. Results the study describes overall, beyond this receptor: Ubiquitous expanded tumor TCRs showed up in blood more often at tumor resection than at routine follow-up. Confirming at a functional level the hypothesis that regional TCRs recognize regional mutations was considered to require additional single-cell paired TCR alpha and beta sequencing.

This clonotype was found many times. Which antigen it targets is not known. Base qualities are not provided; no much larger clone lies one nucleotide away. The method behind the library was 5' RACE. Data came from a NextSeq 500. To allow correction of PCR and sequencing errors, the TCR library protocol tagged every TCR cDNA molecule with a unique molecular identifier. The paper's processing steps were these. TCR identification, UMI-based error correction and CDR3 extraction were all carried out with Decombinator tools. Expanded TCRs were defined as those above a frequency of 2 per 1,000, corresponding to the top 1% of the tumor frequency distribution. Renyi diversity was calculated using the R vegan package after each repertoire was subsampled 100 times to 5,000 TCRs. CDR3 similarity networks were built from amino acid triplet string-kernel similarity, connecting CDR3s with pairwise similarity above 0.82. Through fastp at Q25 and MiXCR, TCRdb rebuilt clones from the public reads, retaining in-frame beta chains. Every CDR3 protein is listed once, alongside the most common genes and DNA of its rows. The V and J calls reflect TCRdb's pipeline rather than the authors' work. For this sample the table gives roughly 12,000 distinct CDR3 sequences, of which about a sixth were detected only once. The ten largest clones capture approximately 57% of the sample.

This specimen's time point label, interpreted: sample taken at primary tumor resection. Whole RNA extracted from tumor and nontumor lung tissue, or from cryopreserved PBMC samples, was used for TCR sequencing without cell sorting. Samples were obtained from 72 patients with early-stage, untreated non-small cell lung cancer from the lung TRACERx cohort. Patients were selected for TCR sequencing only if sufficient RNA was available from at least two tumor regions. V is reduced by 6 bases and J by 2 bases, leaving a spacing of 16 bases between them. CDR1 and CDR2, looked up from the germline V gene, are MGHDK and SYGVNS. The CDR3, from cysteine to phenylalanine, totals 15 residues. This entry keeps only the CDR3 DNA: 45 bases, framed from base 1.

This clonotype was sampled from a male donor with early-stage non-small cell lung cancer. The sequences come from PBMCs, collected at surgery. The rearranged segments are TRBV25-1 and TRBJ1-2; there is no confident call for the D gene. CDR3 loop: CASSPAGHLNYGYTF. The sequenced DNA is TGTGCCAGCAGCCCCGCCGGTCACCTAAACTATGGCTACACCTTC.